The T cell receptor beta chain under discussion was sequenced for a study of PD-1 blockade in classical Hodgkin lymphoma (dated by TCRdb to 2019 to 2021). Notes on the research overall: Nivolumab dosing was 3 mg/kg intravenously every 2 weeks, continuing until either disease progression or unacceptable toxicity. The study used TCR beta sequencing and CyTOF to define a peripheral blood immune signature of response to PD-1 blockade in classical Hodgkin lymphoma.

Genomic DNA was isolated using the Qiagen DNeasy kit from unsorted PBMCs as well as from negatively selected CD4+ and CD8+ fractions. TCR beta CDR3 regions were subjected to amplification by immunoSEQ multiplex PCR with primers that anneal to V and J segments. A synthetic immune receptor repertoire was used to minimize amplification bias, and any residual bias was removed computationally once sequencing was done. The authors' analysis ran thus. Custom Python scripts were used to quantify repertoire diversity as the Shannon entropy index. Unsorted, CD4+ and CD8+ repertoires were analyzed separately, except in combined analyses where CD4+ and CD8+ sequences were merged in silico. A clone was considered expanded if an increase in frequency of at least 2-fold after treatment relative to C1D1 was found, and a pseudocount of 0.5 was applied to clones undetected at baseline. Singleton clones were defined as clones with 0 or 1 copy at C1D1, and non-singleton clones were defined as clones with 2 or more copies. By matching protein sequences in sorted samples from the same patient, clones expanded in unsorted samples were annotated as CD4+, CD8+ or unknown. Wilcoxon tests on paired samples were used to test diversity changes from C1D1 to C4D1. Here the immuneACCESS table is served through TCRdb, limited to in-frame sequences with V and J called. Missing clones are a known gap in these copies; in checked studies unresolved V genes cover under half, and the rest lacks a known reason. For V, J and clone size, that table is used; D and trimming come from the DNA. Recorded for this sample are 18,000 or so clones; more than 65% of them occurred a single time. The ten most abundant clones make up just under 2.5% of the sample.

Notes on this clone: This receptor's antigen is unknown. Per-base quality was not reported, and no clone a single base away is much larger than it.

The CDR3 measures 15 amino acids from cysteine to phenylalanine. Just CDR3 DNA is preserved here, 45 bases in frame from base 1. V ends up 3 bases short and J 4 bases short, with an unmatched junction base count of 8. Taken from the germline V gene (reference sequence), the CDR1 and CDR2 loops are LNHDA and SQIVND. The time point label for this specimen denotes: cycle 4 day 1 (C4D1), after five to seven weeks of nivolumab. All trial patients had relapsed after autologous stem cell transplantation, with cohorts A, B and C differing in prior brentuximab vedotin exposure. Using a Miltenyi CD4+ T cell isolation kit, CD4+ T cells were purified from thawed PBMCs through magnetic negative selection. The trial cohort was composed of under 70 patients with relapsed/refractory classical Hodgkin lymphoma, for whom complete response, partial response or progressive disease was recorded as best overall response. Single-agent nivolumab was administered to trial patients in the multi-cohort phase II CheckMate 205 trial. An independent review committee assessed best overall response using the 2007 International Working Group response criteria. Trial PBMCs were collected immediately before nivolumab initiation (C1D1) and during therapy at cycle 2 day 1 and cycle 4 day 1. Peripheral blood was collected in 8 mL Vacutainer Cell Preparation Tubes, from which PBMCs were isolated by centrifugation and then cryopreserved. Purified CD4+ and CD8+ fractions were prepared only for cases in which an additional PBMC sample was available. On LS columns in a quadroMACS separator, the magnetically labelled cells were depleted, and the flow-through was collected as the purified fraction.

The research as a whole found: Baseline diversity similar to that of newly diagnosed patients was observed in trial patients achieving complete response, whereas significantly lower diversity was observed in partial responders and progressors. The study was restricted to a single clinical trial cohort, and the causes of repertoire differences, possibly disease activity or prior therapy, were left undefined. By C4D1, a significant rise was seen in CD4+ TCR diversity but not in CD8+ TCR diversity (p=0.0027 vs p=0.16), and the rise was most apparent among complete responders (p=0.02). Lower diversity was observed in patients in whom nivolumab was started less than 1 year after ASCT, and these patients were excluded from later analyses so that confounding by immune reconstitution would be avoided. Newly diagnosed patients were reported to have lower baseline TCR diversity than healthy donors, and relapsed/refractory patients were reported to have lower baseline TCR diversity still.

The sequencing used CD4+ T cells from blood, collected before the fourth cycle of nivolumab. The sequence was collected from a human donor with classical Hodgkin lymphoma. Here the chain combines TRBV19 and TRBJ1-2; 7 of the junction bases match TRBD1. The DNA sequence is as follows: TGTGCCAGTAGTATTTCCGGACAGGTGGGCTATGGCTACACCTTC. This yields the protein CASSISGQVGYGYTF.